This TCR beta chain was identified in a study of T cell changes during pregnancy in multiple sclerosis. After removal of 0 bases from V and 1 base from J, the junction contained 9 bases not matched to a gene. CDR1 and CDR2 (germline): GTSNPN, SVGIG (reference sequence). The CDR3 has 17 amino acids. The assay was immunoSEQ multiplex PCR, and TCRdb's table has in-frame clones only and misses some. The repertoire holds about 48,000 clones, with around 94% as singletons. The V and J genes are TRBV30 and TRBJ1-5, with TRBD1 identical over 7 bases. Source: CD4+ T cells from peripheral blood mononuclear cells, taken in the second trimester of pregnancy. The sequence came from a female donor in good health, enrolled as a control in a pregnancy study. Here the CDR3 DNA reads TGTGCCTGGAGTGTACGCGGCAGGGGGGAGAGCAATCAGCCCCAGCATTTT. Protein product: CAWSVRGRGESNQPQHF.